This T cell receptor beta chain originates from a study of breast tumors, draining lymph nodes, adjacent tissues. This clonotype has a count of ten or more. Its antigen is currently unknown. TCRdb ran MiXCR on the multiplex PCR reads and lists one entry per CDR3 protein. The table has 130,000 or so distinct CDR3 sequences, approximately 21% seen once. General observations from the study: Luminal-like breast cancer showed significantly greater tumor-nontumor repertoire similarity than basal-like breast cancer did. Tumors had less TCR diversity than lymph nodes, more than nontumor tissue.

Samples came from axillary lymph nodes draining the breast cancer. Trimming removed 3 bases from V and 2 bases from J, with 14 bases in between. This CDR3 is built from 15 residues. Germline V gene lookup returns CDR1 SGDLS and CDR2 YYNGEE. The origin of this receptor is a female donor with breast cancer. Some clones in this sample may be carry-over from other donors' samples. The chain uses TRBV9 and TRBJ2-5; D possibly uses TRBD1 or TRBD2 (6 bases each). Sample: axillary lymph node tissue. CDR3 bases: TGTGCCAGCAGCGGGAGGGGGTATGAACAAGAGACCCAGTACTTC. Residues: CASSGRGYEQETQYF.